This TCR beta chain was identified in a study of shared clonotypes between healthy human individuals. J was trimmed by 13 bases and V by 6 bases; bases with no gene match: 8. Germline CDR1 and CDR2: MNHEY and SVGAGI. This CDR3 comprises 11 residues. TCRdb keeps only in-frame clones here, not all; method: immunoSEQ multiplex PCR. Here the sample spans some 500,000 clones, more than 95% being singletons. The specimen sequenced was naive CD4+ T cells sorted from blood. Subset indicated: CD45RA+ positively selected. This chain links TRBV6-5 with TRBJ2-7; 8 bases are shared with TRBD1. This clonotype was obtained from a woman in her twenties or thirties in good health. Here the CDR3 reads CASSRGQGIYF. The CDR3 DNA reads TGTGCCAGCAGCCGAGGACAGGGCATTTACTTC.